This T cell receptor (beta chain) appears in the sequencing data of a study of beta chain features in type 1 diabetes. Study outcomes and limitations: Moderately but significantly shorter TCRB CDR3s were found in Type 1 diabetes patients in all four CD4+ subsets.

Expressed TCRB transcripts were sequenced because the isolated RNA had all been reverse transcribed beforehand. Clones were read by immunoSEQ multiplex PCR, and TCRdb kept only the in-frame ones, dropping some. This table holds hundreds of thousands of clones, 11% to 15% found once. To note about this clone: What it recognizes is unknown.

The J segment lost 4 bases and the V segment lost 2 bases, leaving 7 bases of the junction unmatched. This CDR3 is 15 amino acids long. Per the germline V gene, CDR1 is MNHEY and CDR2 is SMNVEV (reference sequence). V and J are TRBV27 and TRBJ1-1; 7 nucleotides line up with TRBD1. The origin of this receptor is a man aged 18 to 35 with type 1 diabetes. Sequencing was done on a sample of naive CD4+ T cells from blood. The CDR3: CASSLILQGSTEAFF. In nucleotides, the CDR3 is TGTGCCAGCAGTTTAATCCTACAGGGGAGCACTGAAGCTTTCTTT.